The clone carrying this T cell receptor (beta chain) was recorded a few times. No antigen is known for it. This entry belongs to a study of T cell responses to AZD1222 COVID-19 vaccine. Study results and limitations: Spike-specific TCR breadth and depth went up after people got two AZD1222 doses. Reports indicate that nearly half of spike-specific TCRs are directed at unmutated variant regions. Spike-wide coverage was observed for vaccine-associated CD4 TCRs, with dominant responses at 160-218 and 743-854. Baseline seropositives among AZD1222 recipients totaled only 5 to 7.

The CDR3 has 11 residues. With 4 bases removed from V and 5 bases from J, the gap between germline ends came to 6 bases. The germline V gene has CDR1 SGHRS and CDR2 YFSETQ. Generated by immunoSEQ multiplex PCR, the TCRdb table keeps only in-frame clones and is missing some. The sample includes some 100,000 clones, 87% seen only once; the top ten take roughly 5.2%. The receptor's source is an adult in good health. V usage is TRBV5-1 and J usage is TRBJ1-2; the D gene is possibly TRBD1 (5 bases). Sequenced material: peripheral blood, taken on day 0 of AZD1222 vaccination. This CDR3 is CASSDSYGYTF. The DNA for the CDR3 is TGCGCCAGCAGCGACAGTTATGGCTACACCTTC.